The 12 T cell receptor beta chains in this list originate from one sample, sequenced in a study of blood T cell repertoires in COVID-19. TCRdb's table, derived via immunoSEQ multiplex PCR, lists solely in-frame clones and lacks some. The sample includes approximately 250,000 clones, approximately 86% seen only once; the top ten take roughly 4.9%. The specimen sequenced was peripheral blood. These receptor sequences come from a woman aged 55-70 years with COVID-19, enrolled during active disease.

This clone has only a few counts. The chain links TRBV18 to TRBJ2-5, with D tentatively TRBD2 (5 bases). Per germline, CDR1 KGHSH and CDR2 LQKENI. V was pared by 4 bases and J by 2 bases, with 8 bases between. CDR3 length equals 13 residues. CDR3 DNA: TGTGCCAGCTCACAAGGAGGACAAGAGACCCAGTACTTC. Its translation: CASSQGGQETQYF.

The chain links TRBV30 to TRBJ1-6, with 7 bases matching TRBD1. The germline gives CDR1 GTSNPN, CDR2 SVGIG (reference sequence). This CDR3 has 14 amino acids. With 4 bases clipped from V and 10 bases from J, the junction kept 10 bases outside the gene matches. The CDR3 nucleotides are TGTGCCTGGAATGTCCCCAACAGGGGATCACCCCTCCACTTT. Translated: CAWNVPNRGSPLHF.

The genes are TRBV7-9 and TRBJ1-2, with D tentatively TRBD1 (5 bases). The V gene lost 5 bases and the J gene lost 8 bases, with 15 bases spanning the gap. Per the germline V gene, CDR1 is SEHNR and CDR2 is FQNEAQ (reference sequence). The CDR3 sequence is 13 residues long. The CDR3 region is CASSLGAELGYTF. CDR3 in DNA: TGTGCCAGCAGCCTTGGGGCAGAGTTGGGCTACACCTTC.

The chain employs TRBV28 and TRBJ2-1; 11 nucleotides line up with TRBD2. Germline loops: CDR1 MDHEN, CDR2 SYDVKM. With 6 bases clipped from V and 3 bases from J, the junction kept 1 base outside the gene matches. The CDR3 has 14 residues. The CDR3 DNA follows: TGTGCCAGCAGACTAGCGGGAGACTACAATGAGCAGTTCTTC. Protein sequence: CASRLAGDYNEQFF.

This chain uses TRBV19 with TRBJ2-2, with D perhaps TRBD1 (6 bases). The CDR3 totals 15 residues. V was pared by 5 bases and J by 4 bases, with 14 bases between. Looked up from germline, CDR1 is LNHDA and CDR2 is SQIVND (reference sequence). The CDR3 DNA is TGTGCCAGTAGTTCCCCCGGGACACCCACCGGGGAGCTGTTTTTT. It codes for CASSSPGTPTGELFF.

The chain uses TRBV29-1 and TRBJ2-7, with TRBD1 matching over 9 bases. Germline V lookup: CDR1 SQVTM, CDR2 ANQGSEA. The CDR3 covers 15 residues. With V trimmed by 1 base and J by 1 base, 5 bases remained unmatched. The CDR3 sequence: CSVEVGTGRSYEQYF. DNA for the CDR3: TGCAGCGTTGAAGTCGGGACAGGGAGATCCTACGAGCAGTACTTC.

The gene calls are TRBV19 and TRBJ2-1; maybe TRBD2 (5 bases). CDR3 size: 14 residues. Germline V gene sequence: CDR1 LNHDA, CDR2 SQIVND (reference sequence). V lost 9 bases and J 0 bases, leaving 12 bases between the germline ends. CDR3 nucleotide sequence: TGTGCCAGCGCCCGGGAACTCTCCTACAATGAGCAGTTCTTC. Its translation is CASARELSYNEQFF.

This clone was seen only once. The genes are TRBV5-1 and TRBJ2-7; 8 bases align to TRBD1. Germline values: CDR1 SGHRS, CDR2 YFSETQ. V lost 3 bases and J lost 3; bases outside the gene matches: 2. The CDR3 covers 13 residues. DNA of the CDR3: TGCGCCAGCAGCTCGGGACAGGTCTACGAGCAGTACTTC. Encoded protein: CASSSGQVYEQYF.

The chain recombines TRBV19 with TRBJ2-3; perhaps TRBD1 as D (5 bases). This CDR3 is 11 amino acids long. Per the germline V gene, CDR1 is LNHDA and CDR2 is SQIVND (reference sequence). Trimming pared 5 bases from V and 6 bases from J, leaving 6 bases between. The CDR3 sequence is CASSSGDTQYF. The CDR3 DNA follows: TGTGCCAGTAGTTCAGGGGATACGCAGTATTTT.

The J gene is TRBJ2-1, the V gene TRBV6-6, with 8 bases aligning to TRBD2. Germline V CDR1 and CDR2: MNHNY, SVGAGI (reference sequence). The CDR3 is 16 amino acids. Trimming took 0 bases from V and 4 from J; bases not matched to a gene: 5. The CDR3 protein is CASSYSASGPYNEQFF. For the CDR3, the DNA is TGTGCCAGCAGTTACTCGGCTAGCGGGCCTTACAATGAGCAGTTCTTC.

The rearrangement links TRBV24-1 to TRBJ2-2, with a tentative D call TRBD2 (6 bases). Trimming pared 4 bases from V and 7 bases from J, leaving 18 bases between. The CDR3 has 16 amino acids. Looked up from germline, CDR1 is KGHDR and CDR2 is SFDVKD. The CDR3 protein is CATSEGRWGTDGELFF. Written as DNA, the CDR3 is TGTGCCACCAGTGAGGGGAGGTGGGGGACGGACGGGGAGCTGTTTTTT.

V and J are TRBV7-9 and TRBJ2-1; 11 bases are shared with TRBD2. The germline gives CDR1 SEHNR, CDR2 FQNEAQ (reference sequence). J was trimmed by 6 bases and V by 7 bases; bases with no gene match: 14. The CDR3 extends over 17 amino acids. In DNA form, the CDR3 reads TGTGCCAGCACCCTTGCCTCGGGGACTAGCGGAGTCAATGAGCAGTTCTTC. Protein product: CASTLASGTSGVNEQFF.